This is a list of T cell receptor beta chains from one sample in a study of cytomegalovirus exposure and HLA in healthy donors. Repertoires were generated with immunoSEQ multiplex PCR, while TCRdb's copy carries only in-frame clones and drops some. The data show 140,000 or so clones, roughly two thirds seen once. The sequenced sample consisted of PBMCs. The receptor source for this set is a male donor in good health and CMV-seronegative. Each CDR3 is given with its conserved first and last residue. The D gene is left open where the match is weak. The listing skips clone size in some rows; elsewhere it reads once, few, many or a size class.

j_call	clone_size	v_call	d_call	cdr3_nt	cdr3_aa
TRBJ1-2	-	TRBV30	-	TGTGCCGGACATTATGGCTACACCTTC	CAGHYGYTF
TRBJ2-5	-	TRBV7-9	TRBD1	TGTGCCAGCAGCTTAGGGCAGGGGGCTGGGGAGACCCAGTACTTC	CASSLGQGAGETQYF
TRBJ2-7	-	TRBV19	TRBD2	TGTGCCAGTAGTACTCCCCCCCGTGGTAGCGGGGACTCCTACGAGCAGTACTTC	CASSTPPRGSGDSYEQYF
TRBJ1-4	few	TRBV2	TRBD1	TGTGCCAGCAGTGCTGGACAGGGAGGTGAAAAACTGTTTTTT	CASSAGQGGEKLFF
TRBJ2-5	-	TRBV7-2	-	TGTGCCAGCAGCTTAAGTTTGGCTAGCGCGGAGTTACACTTC	CASSLSLASAELHF
TRBJ1-2	-	TRBV5-1	-	TGCGCCAGCAGCTTTACAGGGAATGGCTACACCTTC	CASSFTGNGYTF
TRBJ2-6	-	TRBV28	TRBD1	TGTGCCAGCAGTCGGCCGGGACAGGGGGTCTCTGGGGCCAACGTCCTGACTTTC	CASSRPGQGVSGANVLTF
TRBJ2-5	-	TRBV27	-	TGTGCCAGCAGTTTATCGAAGCGAGGGGAGACCCAGTACTTC	CASSLSKRGETQYF
TRBJ2-7	-	TRBV7-2	TRBD1	TGTGCCAGCAGCTTAGCGGGTCAGGGGGTATACGAGCAGTACTTC	CASSLAGQGVYEQYF
TRBJ2-7	-	TRBV6-5	-	TGTGCCAGCAGTTACGAGGGGGTGAAGACCTACGAGCAGTACTTC	CASSYEGVKTYEQYF
TRBJ1-1	-	TRBV10-1	-	TGCGCCAGCAGTGACCAAACTGAAGCTTTCTTT	CASSDQTEAFF
TRBJ2-2	few	TRBV9	-	TGTGCCAGCAGCGTAAGGACTCATTACGCGAACACCGGGGAGCTGTTTTTT	CASSVRTHYANTGELFF
TRBJ1-5	-	TRBV10-3	-	TGTGCCATCAGTGCGGGGCGGGGGAATCAGCCCCAGCATTTT	CAISAGRGNQPQHF
TRBJ1-1	few	TRBV4-1	-	TGCGCCAGCAGCCCGGCGGGACTCGTGATCACTGAAGCTTTCTTT	CASSPAGLVITEAFF
TRBJ1-4	-	TRBV5-4	TRBD1	TGTGCCAGCAGCTTGGACCCGACAGGGGGCGCATCTAATGAAAAACTGTTTTTT	CASSLDPTGGASNEKLFF
TRBJ1-2	few	TRBV5-4	-	TGTGCCAGCAGCTTGGGGGGGGCTAACTATGGCTACACCTTC	CASSLGGANYGYTF
TRBJ1-5	-	TRBV5-1	TRBD1	TGCGCCAGCAGCAGCGGGACAGGGGGCTATCAGCCCCAGCATTTT	CASSSGTGGYQPQHF
TRBJ1-4	-	TRBV12-2	-	TGTGCAAGTCGCCAGAGACAGGGTGATGAAAAACTGTTTTTT	CASRQRQGDEKLFF
TRBJ2-7	-	TRBV7-8	TRBD2	TGTGCCAGCAGCATCCTAGCGGGGGGGCCCTACGAGCAGTACTTC	CASSILAGGPYEQYF
TRBJ2-1	-	TRBV5-1	-	TGCGCCAGCAGCCCACGGAGCTCCTACAATGAGCAGTTCTTC	CASSPRSSYNEQFF
TRBJ1-2	-	TRBV4-1	TRBD1	TGCGCCAGCAGCCAAGATGACAGGGTCTATGGCTACACCTTC	CASSQDDRVYGYTF
TRBJ2-7	-	TRBV18	TRBD1	TGTGCCAGCTCACCCCAGGGGGACACCTACGAGCAGTACTTC	CASSPQGDTYEQYF